Shown below are 13 T cell receptor beta chains from a single sample sequenced in a study of T cells in women clearing cervical HPV infection. TCRdb's copy holds only in-frame clones and misses some; the assay was immunoSEQ multiplex PCR. Found here are about 45,000 clones; the top ten clones hold approximately 1.3%. The sequencing sample was made of blood buffy coat. The receptors were gathered from a woman between 18 and 70 years old with a cervical HPV16 infection that either progressed to CIN3+ or cleared (not recorded which).

With respect to this clone: The read falls 3 residues short of the CDR3 end, and the missing part is taken from the germline J gene. The V call is TRBV10-2, the J call TRBJ1-6; 7 nucleotides align to TRBD1. The CDR3 contains 14 residues. The trim removed 8 bases at V and 6 bases at J, leaving 7 bases unmatched. In germline, CDR1 is WSHSY, CDR2 SAAADI. Incomplete CDR3 DNA: TGCGCCAGCTGCCAGGGGGTTAGTAATTCACCC. Protein product: CASCQGVSNSP. The CDR3 as a whole reads CASCQGVSNSPLHF.

Of note for this clone: The read halts 3 residues ahead of the CDR3 end, with the missing end drawn from the germline J gene. The genes are TRBV19 and TRBJ2-1, with 14 positions matching TRBD2. The germline V gene encodes CDR1 LNHDA and CDR2 SQIVND (reference sequence). The CDR3 covers 19 residues. Trimming cost V 7 bases and J 2 bases; bases outside gene matches: 13. Incomplete CDR3 DNA: TGTGCCAGTACCCCCGGGACTAGCGGGAGTGTAGGCGCCTACAATGAG. Translated, it gives CASTPGTSGSVGAYNE. The full-length CDR3 reads as CASTPGTSGSVGAYNEQFF. Based on the CDR3 plus reference TRBV19 and TRBJ2-1, the full variable domain is DGGITQSPKYLFRKEGQNVTLSCEQNLNHDAMYWYRQDPGQGLRLIYYSQIVNDFQKGDIAEGYSVSREKKESFPLTVTSAQKNPTAFYLCASTPGTSGSVGAYNEQFFGPGTRLTVL.

Worth noting for this clone: With the read ending 3 residues before the CDR3 end, the germline J gene is used to fill in that end. The chain links TRBV5-1 to TRBJ1-2, with a possible D match to TRBD1 (5 bases). Germline V gene lookup returns CDR1 SGHRS and CDR2 YFSETQ. The CDR3 spans 14 residues. Trimming stripped 4 bases from V and 3 bases from J, with 13 bases between. CDR3 bases read: TGCGCCAGCAGCCCAACGGGGGTTGACTATGGC. Its protein product is CASSPTGVDYG. The full CDR3 protein reads CASSPTGVDYGYTF.

Regarding this clone: The CDR3 end is not reached by the read, which stops 3 residues before it; the germline J gene fills it in. V and J are TRBV6-2 or TRBV6-3 and TRBJ2-7; possible D gene TRBD1, 6 bases. V was cut by 2 bases and J by 5 bases, with 10 bases left in between. CDR1 is MNHEY, CDR2 SVGEGT, per germline. The CDR3 sequence is 13 residues long. The CDR3 sequence is CASSYTGIHEQYF. Partial CDR3 DNA: TGTGCCAGCAGTTACACAGGGATCCACGAG.

Regarding this clone: The observed sequence ends 3 residues before the CDR3 terminus, with the missing tail filled in from the germline J gene. The chain joins TRBV7-9 to TRBJ2-1, with a weak D call TRBD1 (6 bases). The CDR3 has 15 residues. The V end was cut by 4 bases, the J end by 7 bases, with 17 bases between. Per germline, CDR1 SEHNR and CDR2 FQNEAQ (reference sequence). CDR3 protein: CASSSIGGARNEQFF. CDR3 DNA (partial): TGTGCCAGCAGCTCAATAGGGGGAGCTAGGAATGAG.

As regards this clone: The missing CDR3 end, 3 residues past where the read stops, is filled in from the germline J gene. The J gene is TRBJ2-3, the V gene TRBV2; D unresolved. This CDR3 comprises 11 residues. Looked up from germline, CDR1 is SNHLY and CDR2 is FYNNEI. V gave up 8 bases and J gave up 4 bases, with 7 bases separating them. The CDR3 sequence is CASSLADTQYF. Partial CDR3 DNA: TGTGCCAGCTCCCTTGCAGATACG.

Of note for this clone: The read finishes 3 residues shy of the CDR3 end, and the germline J gene is used to complete it. The rearrangement uses TRBV5-1 and TRBJ1-2, with TRBD1 as a possible D gene (5 bases). The V end was cut by 4 bases, the J end by 0 bases, with 10 bases between. Germline V gene sequence: CDR1 SGHRS, CDR2 YFSETQ. This CDR3 spans 14 amino acids. CDR3: CASSPGGANYGYTF. The covered CDR3 bases are TGCGCCAGCAGCCCCGGGGGAGCTAACTATGGC. Full variable domain (rest looked up from reference TRBV5-1 and TRBJ1-2): KAGVTQTPRYLIKTRGQQVTLSCSPISGHRSVSWYQQTPGQGLQFLFEYFSETQRNKGNFPGRFSGRQFSNSRSEMNVSTLELGDSALYLCASSPGGANYGYTFGSGTRLTVV.

Details on this clone: The read finishes 3 residues shy of the CDR3 end, and the germline J gene is used to complete it. The chain combines TRBV5-1 with TRBJ2-3; D remains unclear. Trimming cost V 3 bases and J 0 bases, with 11 bases left between them. CDR3 length: 15 residues. CDR1 SGHRS and CDR2 YFSETQ come from the germline V gene. The CDR3 loop reads CASSYLDSSTDTQYF. The sequenced part of the CDR3 DNA is TGCGCCAGCAGCTATCTAGATAGCAGCACAGATACG.

Worth noting for this clone: The CDR3 goes on 3 residues after the read ends, and that part is filled in from the germline J gene. The rearrangement joins TRBV20-1 to TRBJ1-2, with D perhaps matching TRBD1 (6 bases). V lost 1 base, J lost 5 bases, and 17 bases lay in between. Germline V gives CDR1 DFQATT, CDR2 SNEGSKA (reference sequence). This CDR3 region has 15 residues. Here the CDR3 reads CSARAPGRGGYGYTF. The CDR3 DNA, read in part, is TGCAGTGCTAGAGCCCCGGGCAGGGGAGGATATGGC.

About this clone itself: The read falls 3 residues short of the CDR3 end, and the missing part is taken from the germline J gene. The chain combines TRBV5-1 with TRBJ2-5; D gene ambiguous. The CDR3 spans 14 residues. V was shortened by 2 bases and J by 1 base, with 9 bases between the two germline ends. Germline lookup yields CDR1 SGHRS and CDR2 YFSETQ. CDR3 bases read: TGCGCCAGCAGCTTCGTGGGCCTCCAAGAGACC. The encoded protein is CASSFVGLQET. The whole CDR3 protein is CASSFVGLQETQYF.

Of note for this clone: Read sequence stops 3 residues before the CDR3 end, and the germline J gene provides the missing end. The genes are TRBV20-1 and TRBJ2-5; 7 nucleotides align to TRBD2. CDR1 is DFQATT, CDR2 SNEGSKA, per germline (reference sequence). The CDR3 covers 15 residues. V dropped 0 bases and J dropped 2; count of bases not matched to a gene: 6. This chain's CDR3 is CSARDPAGEQETQYF. The covered CDR3 bases are TGCAGTGCTAGAGATCCGGCGGGGGAGCAAGAGACC.

Concerning this clone itself: Coverage ceases 3 residues before the CDR3 finishes, and the germline J gene fills in the end. This chain uses TRBV10-3 with TRBJ2-7, with TRBD2 matching over 8 bases. The germline V gene encodes CDR1 ENHRY and CDR2 SYGVKD. Trimming cost V 4 bases and J 1 base; bases outside gene matches: 3. This CDR3 is built from 14 residues. Incomplete CDR3 DNA: TGTGCCATCAGTGCCAGCGGGAGATCCTACGAG. This translates into CAISASGRSYE. Given in full, the CDR3 is CAISASGRSYEQYF.

Comments on this clone: The CDR3 end falls 3 residues outside the read, so it is completed with the germline J gene. The chain links TRBV7-2 to TRBJ1-6; D gene uncertain. Trimming removed 3 bases from V and 8 bases from J, with 11 bases in between. This CDR3 region has 14 residues. Germline V lookup: CDR1 SGHTA, CDR2 FQGNSA. The CDR3 loop is CASSFNQGYSPLHF. Partial CDR3 DNA: TGTGCCAGCAGCTTTAATCAAGGGTATTCACCC.